This passage covers 31 T cell receptor beta chains from one sample sequenced in a study of cytomegalovirus exposure and HLA in healthy donors. The study ran its PCR with 60 Vbeta and 13 Jbeta primers. The protocol was immunoSEQ multiplex PCR, while the TCRdb copy is restricted to in-frame clones and leaves out a portion. The sample contains some 170,000 clones, over 70% of which appear only once. Sample: PBMCs. These TCRs come from a woman aged 30 to 39 in good health and CMV-seronegative.

V is TRBV6-5 and J is TRBJ1-2; tentatively, D is TRBD1 (6 bases). V was pared by 1 base and J by 6 bases, with 9 bases between. CDR1 and CDR2 from the germline V gene are MNHEY and SVGAGI. This CDR3 is built from 13 residues. The CDR3 is CASSYLSGDGYTF. CDR3 DNA sequence: TGTGCCAGCAGTTACTTGTCAGGGGATGGCTACACCTTC.

The V call is TRBV19, the J call TRBJ1-1, with D perhaps TRBD1 (5 bases). CDR3 size: 14 residues. V was trimmed by 3 bases and J by 5 bases, leaving 13 bases between them. Germline CDR1 reads LNHDA; CDR2 reads SQIVND (reference sequence). The CDR3 is CASSIWGVGTEAFF. The CDR3 DNA follows: TGTGCCAGTAGTATCTGGGGCGTGGGAACTGAAGCTTTCTTT.

In its sample, this clone was seen once. The chain uses TRBV5-4 and TRBJ1-2, with 10 nucleotides matching TRBD1. The germline gives CDR1 SGHNT, CDR2 YYREEE (reference sequence). The CDR3 length is 15 residues. Trimming took 4 bases from V and 3 from J; bases not matched to a gene: 6. The CDR3 bases are TGTGCCAGCAGCCCAAGACAGGGGGCAGACTATGGCTACACCTTC. Translation gives CASSPRQGADYGYTF.

The V gene is TRBV6-5, the J gene TRBJ1-1; D may be TRBD1 (5 bases). The germline V and J ends were trimmed by 5 bases and 1 base, with 11 bases remaining between them. CDR1 MNHEY and CDR2 SVGAGI come from the germline V gene. The CDR3 runs to 14 residues. CDR3 bases: TGTGCCAGCAGTCTCGACAGATGGAACACTGAAGCTTTCTTT. The encoded protein is CASSLDRWNTEAFF.

The chain recombines TRBV10-3 with TRBJ2-5; D not certain. This CDR3 comprises 13 residues. The V end lost 4 bases, the J end lost 1 base, and 7 bases lay between the germline ends. Germline assignment: CDR1 ENHRY and CDR2 SYGVKD. The DNA of the CDR3 is TGTGCCATCAGTGCTGGCAGCCAAGAGACCCAGTACTTC. Translating it yields CAISAGSQETQYF.

The rearrangement uses TRBV7-2 and TRBJ2-7; 8 bases fit TRBD1. The trim removed 3 bases at V and 3 bases at J, leaving 7 bases unmatched. This CDR3 spans 15 amino acids. The V gene's germline CDR1 is SGHTA and CDR2 FQGNSA. The CDR3 coding sequence is TGTGCCAGCAGCTTCTCAGGGGGCGTCGGCTACGAGCAGTACTTC. As protein: CASSFSGGVGYEQYF. Combining the CDR3 with reference TRBV7-2 and TRBJ2-7 gives the whole variable domain GAGVSQSPSNKVTEKGKDVELRCDPISGHTALYWYRQSLGQGLEFLIYFQGNSAPDKSGLPSDRFSAERTGGSVSTLTIQRTQQEDSAVYLCASSFSGGVGYEQYFGPGTRLTVT.

The chain carries TRBV28 and TRBJ1-1; D unresolved. CDR1 and CDR2 (germline): MDHEN, SYDVKM. The CDR3 covers 13 residues. V was shortened by 5 bases and J by 10 bases, with 17 bases between the two germline ends. The CDR3 protein is CASSGRVIFGAFF. CDR3 nucleotide sequence: TGTGCCAGCAGTGGGCGGGTCATCTTCGGAGCTTTCTTT.

In this sample, this clone turned up a few times. The V call is TRBV7-8, the J call TRBJ2-1, with D possibly TRBD1 on 6 matching bases. V dropped 7 bases and J dropped 5 bases, with 15 bases sitting between them. Germline CDR1 reads SGHVS; CDR2 reads FQNEAQ. The CDR3 consists of 14 residues. CDR3 nucleotide sequence: TGTGCCAGCATCCGGACAGTTTGGAACAATGAGCAGTTCTTC. Its translation: CASIRTVWNNEQFF.

Of note for this clone: A junction boundary mismatches the germline segment, possibly from a read error. The chain's CDR3 is CSSNADNQPQHF. The CDR3 DNA sequence: TGTTCCAGCAACGCAGACAATCAGCCCCAGCATTTT. The chain employs TRBV7-9 and TRBJ1-5; D call uncertain. This CDR3 is 12 amino acids long. Germline CDR1 is SEHNR and CDR2 is FQNEAQ (reference sequence).

The chain carries TRBV28 and TRBJ2-3; 8 nucleotides match TRBD2. Germline CDR1 is MDHEN and CDR2 is SYDVKM. This CDR3 spans 14 amino acids. V lost 6 bases to trimming and J lost 2 bases; unmatched junction nucleotides: 4. The DNA for the CDR3 is TGTGCCAGCAGATCGGGGGGGGCCACAGATACGCAGTATTTT. This gives the protein CASRSGGATDTQYF.

This clone has just a few counts. V usage is TRBV4-2 and J usage is TRBJ2-7; 8 bases agree with TRBD2. This CDR3 comprises 17 residues. CDR1 is LGHNA, CDR2 YNFKEQ, per germline. Trimming removed 0 bases from V and 2 bases from J; junction bases left unmatched: 9. In DNA form, the CDR3 reads TGTGCCAGCAGCCAAGATCCCAGCGGGAGTCGCCCCTACGAGCAGTACTTC. As protein: CASSQDPSGSRPYEQYF.

This rearrangement joins TRBV19 to TRBJ1-2; 10 nucleotides line up with TRBD1. Germline V gene lookup returns CDR1 LNHDA and CDR2 SQIVND (reference sequence). The CDR3 spans 15 residues. The J segment lost 8 bases and the V segment lost 4 bases, leaving 10 bases of the junction unmatched. CDR3 amino acids: CASSSAGTGDRGYTF. The DNA for the CDR3 is TGTGCCAGTAGTAGCGCCGGGACAGGGGATCGGGGCTACACCTTC.

The chain couples TRBV7-9 to TRBJ2-5; TRBD2 matches 7 bases. The DNA end is more similar to TRBJ2-7, so the J call may be wrong. The CDR3 is made up of 14 amino acids. CDR1 is SEHNR, CDR2 FQNEAQ, per germline (reference sequence). The CDR3 protein is CASRPAGASYEQYF. The DNA of the CDR3 is TGTGCCAGCCGCCCGGCGGGAGCCTCCTACGAGCAGTACTTC.

In DNA, the CDR3 is TGTGCCAGCAGGAGACAGGCGCATGAAAAACTGTTTTTT. Translation: CASRRQAHEKLFF. This rearrangement joins TRBV6-5 to TRBJ1-4, with a weak D call TRBD1 (6 bases). Deletions cut 6 bases from V and 6 bases from J, with 11 bases between. Germline V gene lookup returns CDR1 MNHEY and CDR2 SVGAGI. CDR3 length: 13 amino acids.

This chain uses TRBV11-2 with TRBJ2-1; 7 bases are a match to TRBD2. In germline, CDR1 is SGHAT, CDR2 FQNNGV. This CDR3 comprises 14 residues. J was trimmed by 8 bases and V by 5 bases; bases with no gene match: 9. The CDR3 sequence: CASSGGDGDHEQFF. The CDR3 nucleotides are TGTGCCAGCAGCGGGGGGGACGGGGATCATGAGCAGTTCTTC.

This chain joins TRBV4-1 and TRBJ2-1; D is perhaps TRBD1 (6 bases). The germline CDR1 and CDR2 sequences are MGHRA and YSYEKL. Trimming took off 0 bases at V and 4 bases at J, with 31 bases between the two ends. The CDR3 contains 22 residues. CDR3 sequence: CASSQDKNDIHAYNRVYNEQFF. DNA for the CDR3: TGCGCCAGCAGCCAAGATAAAAATGATATCCACGCGTATAACAGGGTTTACAATGAGCAGTTCTTC.

The chain carries TRBV19 and TRBJ2-2; 12 positions match TRBD2. Unmatched junction bases numbered 11, after V lost 2 bases and J lost 1 base. The germline gives CDR1 LNHDA, CDR2 SQIVND (reference sequence). The CDR3 contains 20 residues. Here the CDR3 reads CASSIRIVATSGGNTGELFF. The CDR3, as DNA: TGTGCCAGTAGTATAAGGATAGTAGCGACTAGCGGGGGGAACACCGGGGAGCTGTTTTTT. Together with reference TRBV19 and TRBJ2-2, the CDR3 gives the full variable domain: DGGITQSPKYLFRKEGQNVTLSCEQNLNHDAMYWYRQDPGQGLRLIYYSQIVNDFQKGDIAEGYSVSREKKESFPLTVTSAQKNPTAFYLCASSIRIVATSGGNTGELFFGEGSRLTVL.

The rearrangement joins TRBV29-1 to TRBJ2-7; 7 bases map to TRBD1. The J segment lost 1 base and the V segment lost 6 bases, leaving 6 bases of the junction unmatched. The germline CDR1 and CDR2 sequences are SQVTM and ANQGSEA. The CDR3 spans 13 residues. CDR3: CSVPGTASYEQYF. The CDR3 DNA reads TGCAGCGTCCCCGGGACAGCTTCCTACGAGCAGTACTTC.

The chain uses TRBV7-2 and TRBJ2-1; 9 positions match TRBD1. The germline CDR1 and CDR2 sequences are SGHTA and FQGNSA. J was trimmed by 6 bases and V by 1 base; bases with no gene match: 4. The length of the CDR3 is 15 residues. The CDR3 reads CASSLDRGLVNEQFF. The CDR3 region has the DNA TGTGCCAGCAGCTTAGACAGGGGGCTCGTCAATGAGCAGTTCTTC. Complete variable domain (other parts from reference TRBV7-2 and TRBJ2-1): GAGVSQSPSNKVTEKGKDVELRCDPISGHTALYWYRQSLGQGLEFLIYFQGNSAPDKSGLPSDRFSAERTGGSVSTLTIQRTQQEDSAVYLCASSLDRGLVNEQFFGPGTRLTVL.

V is TRBV27 and J is TRBJ2-2; D not resolved. Deletions cut 5 bases from V and 3 bases from J, with 13 bases between. The CDR3 has 15 residues. From germline, CDR1 is MNHEY and CDR2 SMNVEV (reference sequence). CDR3 nucleotides: TGTGCCAGCAGTCGCGACACGTACTACACCGGGGAGCTGTTTTTT. This codes for CASSRDTYYTGELFF.

The chain carries TRBV9 and TRBJ2-3; 9 nucleotides agree with TRBD2. The ends lost 3 bases at V and 2 bases at J; junction bases unmatched: 1. Germline loops: CDR1 SGDLS, CDR2 YYNGEE. The CDR3 totals 14 residues. CDR3 residues: CASSGGGDTDTQYF. DNA of the CDR3: TGTGCCAGCAGCGGCGGGGGGGACACAGATACGCAGTATTTT. Full variable domain (remainder filled in from reference TRBV9 and TRBJ2-3): DSGVTQTPKHLITATGQRVTLRCSPRSGDLSVYWYQQSLDQGLQFLIQYYNGEERAKGNILERFSAQQFPDLHSELNLSSLELGDSALYFCASSGGGDTDTQYFGPGTRLTVL.

The V and J genes are TRBV11-2 and TRBJ2-5, with D unresolved. CDR3 length equals 14 residues. Germline CDR1 is SGHAT and CDR2 is FQNNGV. V lost 4 bases, J lost 2 bases, and 11 bases lay in between. In DNA, the CDR3 is TGTGCCAGCAGCTCCCATGACTTTCAAGAGACCCAGTACTTC. It translates to CASSSHDFQETQYF.

This chain connects TRBV4-3 to TRBJ1-4, with D unresolved. The ends were cut back, 1 base at V and 0 bases at J, with 27 bases in the middle. Germline V gene data show CDR1 as LGHNA and CDR2 as YSLEER. The CDR3 is 22 residues long. CDR3 residues: CASSQATYAQRLSPATNEKLFF. DNA of the CDR3: TGCGCCAGCAGCCAAGCGACATATGCCCAACGCTTGTCACCCGCAACTAATGAAAAACTGTTTTTT.

The chain carries TRBV4-1 and TRBJ1-3; D uncertain. CDR1 MGHRA and CDR2 YSYEKL come from the germline V gene. The length of the CDR3 is 17 residues. Trimming left V 1 base short and J 0 bases short, with 13 bases between. CDR3 sequence: CASSQGPVRLSGNTIYF. The CDR3 bases are TGCGCCAGCAGCCAAGGCCCAGTGAGACTCTCTGGAAACACCATATATTTT.

This clone was detected once. The V gene is TRBV7-9, the J gene TRBJ2-7, with D possibly TRBD1 on 6 matching bases. The CDR3 contains 15 residues. The V and J ends lost 5 bases and 0 bases respectively, with 14 bases between them. Germline CDR1 and CDR2: SEHNR and FQNEAQ (reference sequence). The CDR3 loop is CASSPRTASSYEQYF. CDR3 DNA: TGTGCCAGCAGCCCGAGGACAGCTAGCTCCTACGAGCAGTACTTC.

The chain uses TRBV5-1 and TRBJ1-1, with 7 bases identical to TRBD1. Per the germline V gene, CDR1 is SGHRS and CDR2 is YFSETQ. The J segment lost 4 bases and the V segment lost 0 bases, leaving 6 bases of the junction unmatched. This CDR3 is 15 amino acids long. CDR3 residues: CASSLAGQRITEAFF. The CDR3 nucleotides read TGCGCCAGCAGCTTGGCGGGACAGCGTATCACTGAAGCTTTCTTT.

The V call is TRBV4-3, the J call TRBJ1-2; D may be TRBD1 (5 bases). The CDR3 sequence is 15 residues long. Per germline, CDR1 LGHNA and CDR2 YSLEER. V gave up 3 bases and J gave up 4 bases, with 15 bases separating them. The CDR3 loop reads CASSQGKRQTYGYTF. The CDR3 DNA follows: TGCGCCAGCAGCCAGGGAAAAAGACAGACCTATGGCTACACCTTC.

In the case of this clone: Mismatch with germline at one junction end may stem from a read error. Written as DNA, the CDR3 is TGTTCCAGCAGCCTGGACAGGGGGCTTTTGGGAGGCTACACCTTC. Encoded protein: CSSSLDRGLLGGYTF. The chain combines TRBV7-9 with TRBJ1-2, with 11 bases fitting TRBD1. The CDR3 runs to 15 residues. Germline V gives CDR1 SEHNR, CDR2 FQNEAQ (reference sequence). Complete variable domain (other parts from reference TRBV7-9 and TRBJ1-2): DTGVSQNPRHKITKRGQNVTFRCDPISEHNRLYWYRQTLGQGPEFLTYFQNEAQLEKSRLLSDRFSAERPKGSFSTLEIQRTEQGDSAMYLCSSSLDRGLLGGYTFGSGTRLTVV.

In this sample, this clone turned up once. The chain uses TRBV6-5 and TRBJ2-1; tentative D call: TRBD1 (6 bases). This CDR3 has 12 residues. CDR1 MNHEY and CDR2 SVGAGI come from the germline V gene. V lost 8 bases and J 8 bases, leaving 13 bases between the germline ends. The CDR3 nucleotides read TGTGCCAGCGGTACGTACAGGGATGAGCAGTTCTTC. Encoded protein: CASGTYRDEQFF.

The V gene is TRBV28, the J gene TRBJ2-1, with 8 nucleotides matching TRBD2. This CDR3 comprises 14 residues. With V trimmed by 6 bases and J by 9 bases, 10 bases remained unmatched. Germline V gives CDR1 MDHEN, CDR2 SYDVKM. The CDR3 region is CASSPRLATIEQFF. DNA for the CDR3: TGTGCCAGCAGCCCCCGACTAGCGACCATTGAGCAGTTCTTC.

The V and J genes are TRBV5-1 and TRBJ2-7, with a possible D match to TRBD1 (6 bases). Germline V gene sequence: CDR1 SGHRS, CDR2 YFSETQ. Trimming took 3 bases from V and 3 from J, leaving 16 bases between them. This CDR3 region has 15 residues. In nucleotides, the CDR3 is TGCGCCAGCAGCTCGAACCAGGGGATGGGCTACGAGCAGTACTTC. Its translation: CASSSNQGMGYEQYF. Full variable domain (rest looked up from reference TRBV5-1 and TRBJ2-7): KAGVTQTPRYLIKTRGQQVTLSCSPISGHRSVSWYQQTPGQGLQFLFEYFSETQRNKGNFPGRFSGRQFSNSRSEMNVSTLELGDSALYLCASSSNQGMGYEQYFGPGTRLTVT.